Listed here is a single T cell receptor beta chain. Sequence at one end of the junction differs from germline and may be a read error. Primers used in a second PCR of roughly 6 to 11 cycles were a sample-barcoded 5' primer and a J-beta primer mix. TCRdb reprocessed the 5' RACE reads with MiXCR, giving one entry per CDR3 protein. This sample has fewer than 2 million distinct CDR3 sequences, with about two fifths found just once. Every donor provided around 9.5 milliliters of peripheral blood. The data stem from a study of blood T cells in healthy people across ages. This CDR3 has 18 amino acids. Germline values: CDR1 SGDLS, CDR2 YYNGEE.

This clonotype was sampled from a human donor in good health. The J gene is TRBJ1-2, the V gene TRBV9, with D uncertain. Input material: blood. The CDR3: CASSVGSASQATNYGCTF. The CDR3 DNA is TGTGCCAGCAGCGTAGGCTCAGCCTCTCAGGCTACTAACTATGGCTGCACCTTC.